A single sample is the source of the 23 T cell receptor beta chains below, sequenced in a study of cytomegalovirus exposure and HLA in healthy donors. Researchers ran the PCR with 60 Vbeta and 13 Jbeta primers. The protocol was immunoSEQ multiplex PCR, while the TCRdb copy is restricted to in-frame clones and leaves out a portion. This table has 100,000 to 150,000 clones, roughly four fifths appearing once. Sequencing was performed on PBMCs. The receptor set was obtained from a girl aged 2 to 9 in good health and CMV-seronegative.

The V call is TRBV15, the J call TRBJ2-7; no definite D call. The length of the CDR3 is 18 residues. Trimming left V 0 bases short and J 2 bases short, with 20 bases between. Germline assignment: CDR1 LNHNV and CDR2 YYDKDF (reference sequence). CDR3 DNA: TGTGCCACCAGCAGAGATAGAAGTGGGTGGGCCAGAACCTACGAGCAGTACTTC. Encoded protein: CATSRDRSGWARTYEQYF.

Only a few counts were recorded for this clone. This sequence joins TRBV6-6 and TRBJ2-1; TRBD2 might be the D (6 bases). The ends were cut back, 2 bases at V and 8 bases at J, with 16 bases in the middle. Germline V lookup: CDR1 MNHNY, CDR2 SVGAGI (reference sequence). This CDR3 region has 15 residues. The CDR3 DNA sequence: TGTGCCAGCAGTTACCAGGGCGAGGGCGGGGATGAGCAGTTCTTC. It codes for CASSYQGEGGDEQFF.

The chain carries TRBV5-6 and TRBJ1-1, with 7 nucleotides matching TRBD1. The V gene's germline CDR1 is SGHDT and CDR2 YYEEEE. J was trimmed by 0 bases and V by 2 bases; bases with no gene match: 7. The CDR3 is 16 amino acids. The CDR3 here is CASSFGGQIMNTEAFF. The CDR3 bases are TGTGCCAGCAGCTTCGGGGGACAGATAATGAACACTGAAGCTTTCTTT.

CDR3 region: CASSQDRGLTGELFF. CDR3 DNA sequence: TGTGCCAGCAGCCAGGACAGGGGGCTTACCGGGGAGCTGTTTTTT. This rearrangement joins TRBV4-2 to TRBJ2-2, with 11 positions matching TRBD1. Germline CDR1 and CDR2: LGHNA and YNFKEQ. Trimming at V came to 3 bases and at J to 5 bases, leaving 2 bases not matched to a gene. CDR3 length: 15 residues.

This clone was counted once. CDR3 nucleotide sequence: TGTGCCAGCAGCTTAATTGCGGTCCCCTACGAGCAGTACTTC. It codes for CASSLIAVPYEQYF. The gene calls are TRBV5-6 and TRBJ2-7; D is ambiguous. CDR3 size: 14 residues. Germline V gene lookup returns CDR1 SGHDT and CDR2 YYEEEE. Trimming pared 2 bases from V and 2 bases from J, leaving 11 bases between.

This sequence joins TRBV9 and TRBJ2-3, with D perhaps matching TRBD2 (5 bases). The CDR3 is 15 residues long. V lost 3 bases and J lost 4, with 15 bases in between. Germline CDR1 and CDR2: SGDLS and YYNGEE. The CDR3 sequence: CASSEQRYKADTQYF. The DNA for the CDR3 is TGTGCCAGCAGCGAGCAGCGGTATAAGGCAGATACGCAGTATTTT.

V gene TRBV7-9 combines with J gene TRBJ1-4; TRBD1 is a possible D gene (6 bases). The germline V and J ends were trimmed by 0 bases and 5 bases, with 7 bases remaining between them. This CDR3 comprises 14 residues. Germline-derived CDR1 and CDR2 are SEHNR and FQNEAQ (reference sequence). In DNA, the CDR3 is TGTGCCAGCAGCTTAGCCGGGACAAATGAAAAACTGTTTTTT. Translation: CASSLAGTNEKLFF.

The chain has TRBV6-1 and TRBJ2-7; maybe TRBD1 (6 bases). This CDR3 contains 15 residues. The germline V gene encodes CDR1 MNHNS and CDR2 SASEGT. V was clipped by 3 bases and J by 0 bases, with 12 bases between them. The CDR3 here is CASSDPSGVSYEQYF. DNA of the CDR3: TGTGCCAGCAGTGATCCCTCAGGGGTCTCCTACGAGCAGTACTTC.

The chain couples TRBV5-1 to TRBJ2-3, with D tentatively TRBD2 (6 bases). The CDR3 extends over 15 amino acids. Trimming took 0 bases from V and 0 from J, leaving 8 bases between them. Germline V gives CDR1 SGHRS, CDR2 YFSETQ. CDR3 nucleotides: TGCGCCAGCAGCTTGGGGGGGACTAGCACAGATACGCAGTATTTT. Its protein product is CASSLGGTSTDTQYF.

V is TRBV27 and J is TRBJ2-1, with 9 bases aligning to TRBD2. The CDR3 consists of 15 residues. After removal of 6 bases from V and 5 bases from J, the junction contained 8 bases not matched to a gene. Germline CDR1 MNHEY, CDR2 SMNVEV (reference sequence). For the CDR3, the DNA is TGTGCCAGCAGACGTCCTGGGACTAGCAACAATGAGCAGTTCTTC. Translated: CASRRPGTSNNEQFF.

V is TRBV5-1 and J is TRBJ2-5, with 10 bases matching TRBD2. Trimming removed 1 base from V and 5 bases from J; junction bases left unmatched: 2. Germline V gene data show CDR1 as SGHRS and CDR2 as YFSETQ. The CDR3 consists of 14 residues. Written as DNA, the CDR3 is TGCGCCAGCAGCTTGACTAGCGGGGATGAGACCCAGTACTTC. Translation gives CASSLTSGDETQYF.

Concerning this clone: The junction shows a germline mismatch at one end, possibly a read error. In nucleotides, the CDR3 is TGTGCCAGCAGCCCAACAGTAGATATGCAGTATTTT. Residues: CASSPTVDMQYF. The V call is TRBV13, the J call TRBJ2-3; no definite D call. The CDR3 has 12 amino acids. The germline gives CDR1 PRHDT, CDR2 FYEKMQ (reference sequence). Together with reference TRBV13 and TRBJ2-3, the CDR3 gives the full variable domain: AAGVIQSPRHLIKEKRETATLKCYPIPRHDTVYWYQQGPGQDPQFLISFYEKMQSDKGSIPDRFSAQQFSDYHSELNMSSLELGDSALYFCASSPTVDMQYFGPGTRLTVL.

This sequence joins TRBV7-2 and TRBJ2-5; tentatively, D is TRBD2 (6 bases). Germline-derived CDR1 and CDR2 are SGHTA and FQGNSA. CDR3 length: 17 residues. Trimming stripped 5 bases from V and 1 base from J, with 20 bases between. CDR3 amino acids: CASSLAARVGGQETQYF. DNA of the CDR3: TGTGCCAGCAGCCTTGCGGCGAGGGTGGGGGGCCAAGAGACCCAGTACTTC.

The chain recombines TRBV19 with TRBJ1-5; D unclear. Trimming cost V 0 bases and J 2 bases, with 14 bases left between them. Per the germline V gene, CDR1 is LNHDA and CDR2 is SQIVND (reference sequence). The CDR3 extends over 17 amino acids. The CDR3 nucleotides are TGTGCCAGTAGTATAGATTTGCCCGCGGGAGGCAATCAGCCCCAGCATTTT. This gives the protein CASSIDLPAGGNQPQHF.

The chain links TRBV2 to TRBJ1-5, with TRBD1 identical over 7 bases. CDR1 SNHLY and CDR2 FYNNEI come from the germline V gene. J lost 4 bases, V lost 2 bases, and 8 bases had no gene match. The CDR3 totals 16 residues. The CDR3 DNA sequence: TGTGCCAGCAGTGAATGGGGACAGATTGGAAATCAGCCCCAGCATTTT. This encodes CASSEWGQIGNQPQHF.

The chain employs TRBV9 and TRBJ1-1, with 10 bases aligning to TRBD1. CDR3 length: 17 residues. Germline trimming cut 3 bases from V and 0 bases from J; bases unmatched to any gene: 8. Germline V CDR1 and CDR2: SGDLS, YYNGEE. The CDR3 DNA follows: TGTGCCAGCAGCGCGGGACAGGGGTCCCGTTTGAACACTGAAGCTTTCTTT. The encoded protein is CASSAGQGSRLNTEAFF.

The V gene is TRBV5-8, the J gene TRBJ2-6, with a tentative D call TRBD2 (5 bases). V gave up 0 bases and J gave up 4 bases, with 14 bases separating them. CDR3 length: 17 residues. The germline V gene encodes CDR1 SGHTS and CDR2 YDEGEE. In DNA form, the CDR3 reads TGTGCCAGCAGCTTGGATGTGGGCGGGTCCGGGGCCAACGTCCTGACTTTC. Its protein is CASSLDVGGSGANVLTF.

The CDR3 nucleotides read TGTGCCAGCAGCACGGGACAGGGGAACCAGCCCCAGCATTTT. Amino acid sequence: CASSTGQGNQPQHF. V usage is TRBV9 and J usage is TRBJ1-5, with 10 positions matching TRBD1. With 4 bases clipped from V and 7 bases from J, the junction kept 5 bases outside the gene matches. The CDR3 length is 14 residues. Germline loops: CDR1 SGDLS, CDR2 YYNGEE.

The CDR3 DNA reads as TGCGCCAGCAGCTTGGGGACAGGGTATGGCTACACCTTC. It translates to CASSLGTGYGYTF. The chain couples TRBV5-1 to TRBJ1-2; TRBD1 aligns across 8 bases. Germline-derived CDR1 and CDR2 are SGHRS and YFSETQ. V was clipped by 0 bases and J by 5 bases; unmatched bases: 0. This CDR3 has 13 residues.

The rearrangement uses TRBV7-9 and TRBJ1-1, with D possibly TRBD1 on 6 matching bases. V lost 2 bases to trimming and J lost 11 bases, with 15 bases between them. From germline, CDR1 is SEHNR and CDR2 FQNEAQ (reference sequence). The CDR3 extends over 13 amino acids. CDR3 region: CASSLWRGPVAFF. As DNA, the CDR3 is TGTGCCAGCAGCTTATGGCGGGGGCCTGTGGCTTTCTTT.

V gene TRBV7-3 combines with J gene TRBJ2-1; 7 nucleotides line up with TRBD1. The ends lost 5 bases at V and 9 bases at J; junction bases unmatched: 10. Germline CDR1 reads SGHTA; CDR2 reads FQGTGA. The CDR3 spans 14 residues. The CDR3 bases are TGTGCCAGCAGCGCAGGGACAGCAACCAGTGAGCAGTTCTTC. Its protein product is CASSAGTATSEQFF. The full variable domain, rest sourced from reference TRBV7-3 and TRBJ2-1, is GAGVSQTPSNKVTEKGKYVELRCDPISGHTALYWYRQSLGQGPEFLIYFQGTGAADDSGLPNDRFFAVRPEGSVSTLKIQRTERGDSAVYLCASSAGTATSEQFFGPGTRLTVL.

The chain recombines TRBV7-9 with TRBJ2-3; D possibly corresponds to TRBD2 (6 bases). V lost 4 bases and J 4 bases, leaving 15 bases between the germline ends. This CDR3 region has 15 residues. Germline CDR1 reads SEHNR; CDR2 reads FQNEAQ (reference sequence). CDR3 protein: CASSSGSTGSDTQYF. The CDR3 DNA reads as TGTGCCAGCAGCTCCGGGAGCACCGGTTCAGATACGCAGTATTTT.

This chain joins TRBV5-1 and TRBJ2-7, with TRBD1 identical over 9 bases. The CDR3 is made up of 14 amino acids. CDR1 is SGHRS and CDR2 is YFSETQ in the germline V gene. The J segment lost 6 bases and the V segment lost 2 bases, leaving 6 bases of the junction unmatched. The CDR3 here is CASSLGTGPFEQYF. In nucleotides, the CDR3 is TGCGCCAGCAGCTTAGGGACAGGGCCCTTCGAGCAGTACTTC.